Listed below are T cell receptor beta chains from one sample, sequenced in a study of CD8 T cells in ankylosing spondylitis. Using its own MiXCR run on the 5' RACE reads, TCRdb lists one record per CDR3 protein. The top ten clones hold 4% to 5.5% of a sample with nearly 250,000 distinct CDR3 sequences, roughly 32% of them seen once. Sequencing input: blood, either unsorted or a sorted T cell fraction (not recorded which). These receptor sequences come from a male donor with ankylosing spondylitis or in good health (not recorded which). Each CDR3 is given with its conserved first and last residue. The D gene is left open where the match is weak. Rows give clone size only sometimes, using once, few, many, or a class for an expanded clone.

size	J	V	D	DNA	CDR3
few	TRBJ2-6	TRBV2	-	TGTGCCAGCAGTGAAGGGTCCAGAAGGGGGGCCAACGTCCTGACTTTC	CASSEGSRRGANVLTF
-	TRBJ1-1	TRBV4-1	-	TGCGCCAGCAGCCAAGATCCCCAGGGTATGAACACTGAAGCTTTCTTT	CASSQDPQGMNTEAFF
once	TRBJ2-3	TRBV5-6	TRBD2	TGTGCCAGCAGCTTACGGCTAGCGGGGCCGAGGGCGCAGTATTTT	CASSLRLAGPRAQYF
few	TRBJ2-3	TRBV20-1	-	TGCAGTGCTGGACCGGTGGACGGGAGCACAGATACGCAGTATTTT	CSAGPVDGSTDTQYF
few	TRBJ2-1	TRBV5-1	-	TGCGCCACATCAGGGTACAATGAGCAGTTCTTC	CATSGYNEQFF
few	TRBJ2-7	TRBV9	-	TGTGCCAGCAGCGTAGCCACAGCAACCTACGAGCAGTACTTC	CASSVATATYEQYF
few	TRBJ2-1	TRBV4-2	TRBD2	TGTGCCAGCAGCCCCCTAATCTCGGCTAGCGGGGACAATGAGCAGTTCTTC	CASSPLISASGDNEQFF
-	TRBJ2-3	TRBV11-2	TRBD2	TGTGCCAGCAGCTTCCGACTAGCGGGGGCGGGTGATACGCAGTATTTT	CASSFRLAGAGDTQYF
few	TRBJ2-7	TRBV27	-	TGTGCCAGCAGTTTCGGACACCATGGCGAGCAGTACTTC	CASSFGHHGEQYF
-	TRBJ2-3	TRBV7-2	TRBD1	TGTGCCAGCAGCTTAGCTTGGGACAGGGCCCCGCTTGACGCAGATACGCAGTATTTT	CASSLAWDRAPLDADTQYF
few	TRBJ2-4	TRBV5-6	TRBD1	TGTGCCAGCAGCCGGGACAGGGCCAAAAACATTCAGTACTTC	CASSRDRAKNIQYF
few	TRBJ2-7	TRBV9	TRBD1	TGTGCCAGCAGCGACGAGACAGGGGAGCCCTACGAGCAGTACTTC	CASSDETGEPYEQYF
-	TRBJ1-5	TRBV10-3	-	TGTGCCATCAGTGAAAGGGCCGGGGTAATCAATCAGCCCCAGCATTTT	CAISERAGVINQPQHF
-	TRBJ2-1	TRBV24-1	-	TGTGCCACCAGTGACACCACCTCGAAACTCTACAATGAGCAGTTCTTC	CATSDTTSKLYNEQFF
-	TRBJ2-3	TRBV7-8	TRBD2	TGTGCCAGCAGCTTAGCTTTAGTTAAGCGGGGGGCAGATACGCAGTATTTT	CASSLALVKRGADTQYF
few	TRBJ2-1	TRBV7-3	TRBD2	TGTGCCAGCAGCCCCCTTATGGGAGGGAGCTCCTACAATGAGCAGTTCTTC	CASSPLMGGSSYNEQFF
-	TRBJ2-7	TRBV20-1	-	TGCAGTGCTAGGGACAGTGACACCTACGAGCAGTACTTC	CSARDSDTYEQYF
few	TRBJ2-3	TRBV6-5	-	TGTGCCAGCAGTTCCCGGGCCAGAGGCGCAGATACGCAGTATTTT	CASSSRARGADTQYF
-	TRBJ1-6	TRBV7-2	-	TGTGCCAGCAGCTTGCGTTCGGGCGGGACGGGACCCCTCCACTTT	CASSLRSGGTGPLHF
-	TRBJ2-3	TRBV11-2	-	TGTGCCAGCAGGGACGGGTCCTGGGGTCCCACAGATACGCAGTATTTT	CASRDGSWGPTDTQYF
few	TRBJ1-1	TRBV6-1	TRBD1	TGTGCCAGCAAGGGGGCGGGGGCGAAGGACACTGAAGCTTTCTTT	CASKGAGAKDTEAFF
few	TRBJ2-7	TRBV20-1	-	TGCAGTGCAACGACAGGCTACGAGCAGTACTTC	CSATTGYEQYF
few	TRBJ1-2	TRBV7-6	-	TGTGCCAGCAGCTTAGGTGCAGGCTATGGCTACACCTTC	CASSLGAGYGYTF
-	TRBJ2-7	TRBV10-3	TRBD1	TGTGCCATCATGCCGGGACAGCAGGCCTACGAGCAGTACTTC	CAIMPGQQAYEQYF
-	TRBJ1-5	TRBV20-1	TRBD1	TGCAGTGCTAGTTCCAGGGGGTTCTCCAATCAGCCCCAGCATTTT	CSASSRGFSNQPQHF
few	TRBJ2-7	TRBV6-1	-	TGTGCCAGCAGTCCACGGTCCGATTACGAGCAGTACTTC	CASSPRSDYEQYF
few	TRBJ2-5	TRBV20-1	TRBD2	TGCAGTGCAACGACTAGCGGGTTGTACCAAGAGACCCAGTACTTC	CSATTSGLYQETQYF
-	TRBJ2-7	TRBV20-1	-	TGCAGTGCTAGAGTTGGGTCCTCAGGCTACGAGCAGTACTTC	CSARVGSSGYEQYF
few	TRBJ2-1	TRBV7-2	TRBD2	TGTGCCAGCAGCTTAGCGGGGGGGGCCTACAATGAGCAGTTCTTC	CASSLAGGAYNEQFF
-	TRBJ1-2	TRBV29-1	TRBD1	TGCAGCGTTGAAACAGGGGTGGGCTACACCTTC	CSVETGVGYTF
-	TRBJ2-7	TRBV10-3	-	TGTGCCATTCAGGGCCTCTACGAGCAGTACTTC	CAIQGLYEQYF
-	TRBJ1-2	TRBV28	-	TGTGCCAGCACCCCACCCGGGACACGCTATGGCTACACCTTC	CASTPPGTRYGYTF
-	TRBJ1-1	TRBV20-1	-	TGCAGTGCTAAGTTCACAGGAAAGAGCACTGAAGCTTTCTTT	CSAKFTGKSTEAFF
-	TRBJ1-1	TRBV20-1	-	TGCAGTGCTAGAGATCCGACAGTTCGCACTGAAGCTTTCTTT	CSARDPTVRTEAFF
-	TRBJ2-1	TRBV5-5	-	TGTGCCAGCAGCTTGGTGCCCGGCGGTGAGCAGTTCTTC	CASSLVPGGEQFF
-	TRBJ1-1	TRBV20-1	-	TGCAGTGCTCAGCGTCTAGGAGCTTTCTTT	CSAQRLGAFF
few	TRBJ2-7	TRBV20-1	-	TGCAGTGCCCGGACAGCCGCCTACGAGCAGTACTTC	CSARTAAYEQYF
few	TRBJ2-7	TRBV10-3	TRBD1	TGTGCCATCAGTGGGGGTCCTCTCGGACAGGGGACCTACGAGCAGTACTTC	CAISGGPLGQGTYEQYF
-	TRBJ2-1	TRBV5-1	TRBD1	TGCGCCAGCAGCTTACAGACAGGGGGCTTGAATGAGCAGTTCTTC	CASSLQTGGLNEQFF
many	TRBJ2-1	TRBV12-3/TRBV12-4	-	TGTGCCAGCAGTTTAACGCAGGGGTGGACGGGCAATGAGCAGTTCTTC	CASSLTQGWTGNEQFF
-	TRBJ2-3	TRBV5-1	-	TGCGCCAGCACCAAGGACAGCGGTAGCACAGATACGCAGTATTTT	CASTKDSGSTDTQYF
-	TRBJ2-2	TRBV5-6	-	TGTGCCAGCAGCTTCGCGGCCTTCACCGGGGAGCTGTTTTTT	CASSFAAFTGELFF
few	TRBJ1-6	TRBV13	-	TGTGCCAGCAGTAACAAAAATTCACCCCTCCACTTT	CASSNKNSPLHF
-	TRBJ2-7	TRBV20-1	TRBD2	TGCAGTGCCCTGGGACTAGCGGGGGCCACCAAAGAGTACGAGCAGTACTTC	CSALGLAGATKEYEQYF
many	TRBJ2-3	TRBV6-4	TRBD2	TGTGCCAGCAGTGCAGGGACTACCACAGATACGCAGTATTTT	CASSAGTTTDTQYF
few	TRBJ1-2	TRBV4-1	-	TGCGCCAGCAGCCCCGCCCAAGGACAGTCCTGGATGAGCTACACCTTC	CASSPAQGQSWMSYTF
few	TRBJ1-5	TRBV20-1	-	TGCAGTGCTAGAGTACGGGGAAATAGCAATCAGCCCCAGCAATTT	CSARVRGNSNQPQQF
few	TRBJ2-7	TRBV2	-	TGTGCCAGCACCCAGGCAGCGGAAACCTACGAGCAGTACTTC	CASTQAAETYEQYF
-	TRBJ1-1	TRBV12-3/TRBV12-4	-	TGTGCCAGCAGTTTAGTCATACCCGTGACTGAAGCTTTCTTT	CASSLVIPVTEAFF
-	TRBJ2-7	TRBV9	-	TGTGCCAGCAGCCCCCAGGGGGGGGGATACGAGCAGTACTTC	CASSPQGGGYEQYF
-	TRBJ2-3	TRBV4-1	-	TGCGCCAGCAGCCAAGACGGGGGGCGGAACACAGATACGCAGTATTTT	CASSQDGGRNTDTQYF
few	TRBJ2-5	TRBV12-3/TRBV12-4	TRBD2	TGTGCCAGCAGTTTTCTAGCGGGGGATCCGTCCTTC	CASSFLAGDPSF
-	TRBJ2-5	TRBV12-3/TRBV12-4	-	TGTGCCAGCAGCCTGGGGGACGGTGAGACCCAGTACTTC	CASSLGDGETQYF
few	TRBJ2-7	TRBV20-1	-	TGCAGTGCTAGGGCAGCCAGCTCCTACGAGCAGTACTTC	CSARAASSYEQYF